Given below is one T cell receptor beta chain in context. The data belong to a study of blood T cell repertoires in COVID-19. Study-level information: Donors in the United States, Italy and Spain gave samples during acute or convalescent COVID-19.

Between the trimmed V and J ends, which lost 8 bases and 6 bases, there was a span of 10 bases. The CDR3 totals 11 residues. Per germline, CDR1 MNHEY and CDR2 SVGAGI. Authors' methods: Reference gene primers were amplified, and this amplification served to estimate nucleated cell counts. The protocol was immunoSEQ multiplex PCR, while the TCRdb copy is restricted to in-frame clones and leaves out a portion. V and J calls and clone size come straight from that table; D and trimming were deduced from the DNA. The repertoire holds around 160,000 clones, around 84% seen once, with about 38% in the top ten.

The source material was peripheral blood. The chain carries TRBV6-5 and TRBJ1-2; D uncertain. This receptor was obtained from a human donor in a cohort sampled during active COVID-19. CDR3 in amino acids: CASRDADGYTF. For the CDR3, the DNA is TGTGCCAGCCGGGATGCAGATGGCTACACCTTC.